What follows describes a single T cell receptor (beta chain). Its matching antigen is unknown. The V gene's germline CDR1 is SGHAT and CDR2 FQNNGV. Trimming took 1 base from V and 5 from J; bases not matched to a gene: 9. CDR3 length equals 16 residues. Generated by immunoSEQ multiplex PCR, the TCRdb table keeps only in-frame clones and is missing some. The repertoire holds about 130,000 clones, with approximately 80% as singletons. These data come from a study of cytomegalovirus exposure and HLA in healthy donors. Broader study findings: Published work reported that the classifier diagnosed cytomegalovirus status with high specificity and sensitivity. TCR sequences were mostly rare, though some public TCRs occurred in many donors.

Donors came from a validation cohort of over a hundred subjects, distinct from the first 666-subject cohort. The specimen sequenced was PBMCs. This clonotype was obtained from a man under 40 in good health and CMV-seropositive. V is TRBV11-2 and J is TRBJ2-5; TRBD2 matches 8 bases. The CDR3 loop is CASSLAGLGLGETQYF. DNA of the CDR3: TGTGCCAGCAGCTTAGCGGGACTAGGGTTGGGGGAGACCCAGTACTTC.